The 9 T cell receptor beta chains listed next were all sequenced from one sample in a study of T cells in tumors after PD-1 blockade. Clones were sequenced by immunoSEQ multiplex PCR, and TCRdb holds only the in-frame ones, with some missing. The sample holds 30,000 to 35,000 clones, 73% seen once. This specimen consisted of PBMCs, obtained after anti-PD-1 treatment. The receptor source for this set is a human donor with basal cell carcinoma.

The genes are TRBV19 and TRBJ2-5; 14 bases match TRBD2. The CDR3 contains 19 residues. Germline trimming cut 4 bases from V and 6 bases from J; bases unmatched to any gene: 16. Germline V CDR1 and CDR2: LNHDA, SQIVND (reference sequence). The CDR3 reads CASSTSGLAGEGSLKTQYF. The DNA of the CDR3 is TGTGCCAGTAGTACCTCGGGACTAGCGGGAGAGGGTTCCTTAAAGACCCAGTACTTC.

The CDR3 here is CATREGPHSPLHF. The CDR3 nucleotides are TGTGCCACCAGAGAGGGGCCGCATTCACCCCTCCACTTT. The chain links TRBV14 to TRBJ1-6; D is perhaps TRBD1 (5 bases). CDR1 is SGHDN, CDR2 FVKESK, per germline. Trimming removed 10 bases from V and 8 bases from J, with 15 bases in between. The CDR3 runs to 13 residues.

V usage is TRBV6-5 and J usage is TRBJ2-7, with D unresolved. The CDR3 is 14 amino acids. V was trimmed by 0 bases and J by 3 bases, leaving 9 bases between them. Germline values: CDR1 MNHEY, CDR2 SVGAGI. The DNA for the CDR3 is TGTGCCAGCAGTTACTCGACGGGCCTCTACGAGCAGTACTTC. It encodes CASSYSTGLYEQYF.

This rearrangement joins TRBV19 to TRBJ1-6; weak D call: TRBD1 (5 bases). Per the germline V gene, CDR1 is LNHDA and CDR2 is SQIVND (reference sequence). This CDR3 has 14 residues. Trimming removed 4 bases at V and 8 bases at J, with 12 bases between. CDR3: CASSTRDRDSPLHF. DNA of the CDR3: TGTGCCAGTAGTACACGGGACCGAGATTCACCCCTCCACTTT.

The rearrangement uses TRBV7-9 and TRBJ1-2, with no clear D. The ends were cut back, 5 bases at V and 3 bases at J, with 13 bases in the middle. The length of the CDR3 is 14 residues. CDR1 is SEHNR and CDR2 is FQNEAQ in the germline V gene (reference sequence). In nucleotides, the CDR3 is TGTGCCAGCAGCCCCGGCGGTTGGGACTATGGCTACACCTTC. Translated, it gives CASSPGGWDYGYTF. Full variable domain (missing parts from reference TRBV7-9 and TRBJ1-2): DTGVSQNPRHKITKRGQNVTFRCDPISEHNRLYWYRQTLGQGPEFLTYFQNEAQLEKSRLLSDRFSAERPKGSFSTLEIQRTEQGDSAMYLCASSPGGWDYGYTFGSGTRLTVV.

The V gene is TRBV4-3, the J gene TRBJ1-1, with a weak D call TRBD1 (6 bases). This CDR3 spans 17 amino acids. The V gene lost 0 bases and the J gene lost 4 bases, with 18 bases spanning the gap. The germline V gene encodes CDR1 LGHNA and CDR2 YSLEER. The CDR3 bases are TGCGCCAGCAGCCAAGATCCAGGGGCGACAGGCTCCACTGAAGCTTTCTTT. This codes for CASSQDPGATGSTEAFF.

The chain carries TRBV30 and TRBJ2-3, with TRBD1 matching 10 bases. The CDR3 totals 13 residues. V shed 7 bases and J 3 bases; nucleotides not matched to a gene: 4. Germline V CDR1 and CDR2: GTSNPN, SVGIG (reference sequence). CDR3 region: CASDRGLTDTQYF. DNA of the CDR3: TGTGCCTCGGACAGGGGGTTGACAGATACGCAGTATTTT.

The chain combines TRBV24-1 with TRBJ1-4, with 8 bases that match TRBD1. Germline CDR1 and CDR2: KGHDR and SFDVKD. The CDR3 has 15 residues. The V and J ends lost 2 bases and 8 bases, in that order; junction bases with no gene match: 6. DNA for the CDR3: TGTGCCACCAGTGATTCAGACAGGGGAGACGAAAAACTGTTTTTT. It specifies CATSDSDRGDEKLFF.

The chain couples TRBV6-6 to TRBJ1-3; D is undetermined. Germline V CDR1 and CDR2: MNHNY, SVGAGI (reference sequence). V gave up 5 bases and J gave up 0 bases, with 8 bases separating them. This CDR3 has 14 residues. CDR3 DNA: TGTGCCAGCAGTATACAGAGCTCTGGAAACACCATATATTTT. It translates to CASSIQSSGNTIYF.